Listed below are T cell receptor beta chains from one sample, sequenced in a study of regulatory T cells in long-lasting Graves disease. TCRdb processed the multiplex PCR reads anew with MiXCR; each CDR3 protein has one entry. The sample holds a few hundred thousand distinct CDR3 sequences, about 25% seen once. Sequenced material: peripheral blood mononuclear cells (PBMCs), taken when the disease was refractory, from a patient treated with antithyroid drugs. The receptor set was obtained from a female donor with Graves disease. The CDR3 runs from the conserved cysteine through the conserved F or W. The order of the fields is V gene, J gene, D gene, clone size, CDR3 protein, CDR3 DNA. A D gene is named only where the DNA matches it firmly. Rows may omit the clone size; those that give it use once, few, many or a size class.

>TRBV20-1|TRBJ1-5|-|few
CSAPNWGSKSNQPQHF
TGCAGTGCTCCAAACTGGGGTTCGAAGAGCAATCAGCCCCAGCATTTT
>TRBV19|TRBJ1-5|-|-
CASSAETQHF
TGTGCCAGTAGTGCCGAAACCCAGCATTTT
>TRBV28|TRBJ2-7|-|once
CASSPAGEQYF
TGTGCCAGCAGTCCCGCGGGCGAGCAGTACTTC
>TRBV20-1|TRBJ2-5|-|-
CSAIDDRLQETQYF
TGCAGTGCTATCGACGACCGGCTCCAAGAGACCCAGTACTTC
>TRBV30|TRBJ1-2|-|-
CAWNLHFTGGYGYTF
TGTGCCTGGAATCTCCACTTCACGGGAGGGTATGGCTACACCTTC
>TRBV12-3/TRBV12-4|TRBJ2-2|TRBD1|-
CASRSGTGGGRTGELFF
TGTGCCAGCAGGTCCGGGACAGGGGGAGGTCGCACCGGGGAGCTGTTTTTT
>TRBV6-1|TRBJ1-1|TRBD1|many
CASSWTGTTEAFF
TGTGCCAGCAGCTGGACAGGGACCACTGAAGCTTTCTTT
>TRBV2|TRBJ2-2|-|few
CASDRNASGAGELFF
TGTGCCAGCGACAGGAACGCGTCGGGGGCCGGGGAGCTGTTTTTT
>TRBV18|TRBJ1-4|-|many
CASSKVQDSGEKLFF
TGTGCCAGCTCGAAGGTCCAGGACAGTGGTGAAAAACTGTTTTTT
>TRBV13|TRBJ1-1|-|many
CASSLTLGGTEAFF
TGTGCCAGCAGCTTAACCCTCGGGGGCACTGAAGCTTTCTTT
>TRBV7-8|TRBJ1-2|-|-
CASSNQGFEDGYAF
TGTGCCAGCAGCAACCAGGGGTTTGAGGATGGCTACGCCTTC
>TRBV27|TRBJ1-2|-|many
CASSLTPVRGREYGYTF
TGTGCCAGCAGTCTCACACCCGTCAGGGGAAGAGAGTATGGCTACACCTTC
>TRBV7-9|TRBJ1-1|TRBD1|-
CASSLWTGVISLSEAFF
TGTGCCAGCAGCTTATGGACAGGGGTAATATCGTTGTCTGAAGCTTTCTTT
>TRBV28|TRBJ2-2|TRBD2|many
CASTAGGPGIPETGELFF
TGTGCCAGCACGGCGGGAGGGCCAGGCATCCCGGAGACCGGGGAGCTGTTTTTT
>TRBV5-6|TRBJ1-4|-|-
CASSLGDMPNEKLFF
TGTGCCAGCAGCTTAGGGGACATGCCTAATGAAAAACTGTTTTTT
>TRBV6-5|TRBJ1-3|-|-
CASSYSRAGNTIYF
TGTGCCAGCAGTTACTCCAGGGCTGGAAACACCATATATTTT
>TRBV6-1|TRBJ2-5|-|-
CASSVSWTKETQYF
TGTGCCAGCAGTGTCTCATGGACTAAAGAGACCCAGTACTTC
>TRBV20-1|TRBJ1-1|-|few
CSARDWRLLEAFF
TGCAGTGCTAGAGATTGGAGACTCCTGGAAGCTTTCTTT
>TRBV11-2|TRBJ2-5|TRBD2|-
CASSFDVTSGRAETQYF
TGTGCCAGCAGCTTTGATGTGACTAGCGGGAGGGCTGAGACCCAGTACTTC
>TRBV28|TRBJ1-2|-|few
CASSLEPSVGYTF
TGTGCCAGCAGTTTAGAACCTAGCGTCGGCTACACCTTC